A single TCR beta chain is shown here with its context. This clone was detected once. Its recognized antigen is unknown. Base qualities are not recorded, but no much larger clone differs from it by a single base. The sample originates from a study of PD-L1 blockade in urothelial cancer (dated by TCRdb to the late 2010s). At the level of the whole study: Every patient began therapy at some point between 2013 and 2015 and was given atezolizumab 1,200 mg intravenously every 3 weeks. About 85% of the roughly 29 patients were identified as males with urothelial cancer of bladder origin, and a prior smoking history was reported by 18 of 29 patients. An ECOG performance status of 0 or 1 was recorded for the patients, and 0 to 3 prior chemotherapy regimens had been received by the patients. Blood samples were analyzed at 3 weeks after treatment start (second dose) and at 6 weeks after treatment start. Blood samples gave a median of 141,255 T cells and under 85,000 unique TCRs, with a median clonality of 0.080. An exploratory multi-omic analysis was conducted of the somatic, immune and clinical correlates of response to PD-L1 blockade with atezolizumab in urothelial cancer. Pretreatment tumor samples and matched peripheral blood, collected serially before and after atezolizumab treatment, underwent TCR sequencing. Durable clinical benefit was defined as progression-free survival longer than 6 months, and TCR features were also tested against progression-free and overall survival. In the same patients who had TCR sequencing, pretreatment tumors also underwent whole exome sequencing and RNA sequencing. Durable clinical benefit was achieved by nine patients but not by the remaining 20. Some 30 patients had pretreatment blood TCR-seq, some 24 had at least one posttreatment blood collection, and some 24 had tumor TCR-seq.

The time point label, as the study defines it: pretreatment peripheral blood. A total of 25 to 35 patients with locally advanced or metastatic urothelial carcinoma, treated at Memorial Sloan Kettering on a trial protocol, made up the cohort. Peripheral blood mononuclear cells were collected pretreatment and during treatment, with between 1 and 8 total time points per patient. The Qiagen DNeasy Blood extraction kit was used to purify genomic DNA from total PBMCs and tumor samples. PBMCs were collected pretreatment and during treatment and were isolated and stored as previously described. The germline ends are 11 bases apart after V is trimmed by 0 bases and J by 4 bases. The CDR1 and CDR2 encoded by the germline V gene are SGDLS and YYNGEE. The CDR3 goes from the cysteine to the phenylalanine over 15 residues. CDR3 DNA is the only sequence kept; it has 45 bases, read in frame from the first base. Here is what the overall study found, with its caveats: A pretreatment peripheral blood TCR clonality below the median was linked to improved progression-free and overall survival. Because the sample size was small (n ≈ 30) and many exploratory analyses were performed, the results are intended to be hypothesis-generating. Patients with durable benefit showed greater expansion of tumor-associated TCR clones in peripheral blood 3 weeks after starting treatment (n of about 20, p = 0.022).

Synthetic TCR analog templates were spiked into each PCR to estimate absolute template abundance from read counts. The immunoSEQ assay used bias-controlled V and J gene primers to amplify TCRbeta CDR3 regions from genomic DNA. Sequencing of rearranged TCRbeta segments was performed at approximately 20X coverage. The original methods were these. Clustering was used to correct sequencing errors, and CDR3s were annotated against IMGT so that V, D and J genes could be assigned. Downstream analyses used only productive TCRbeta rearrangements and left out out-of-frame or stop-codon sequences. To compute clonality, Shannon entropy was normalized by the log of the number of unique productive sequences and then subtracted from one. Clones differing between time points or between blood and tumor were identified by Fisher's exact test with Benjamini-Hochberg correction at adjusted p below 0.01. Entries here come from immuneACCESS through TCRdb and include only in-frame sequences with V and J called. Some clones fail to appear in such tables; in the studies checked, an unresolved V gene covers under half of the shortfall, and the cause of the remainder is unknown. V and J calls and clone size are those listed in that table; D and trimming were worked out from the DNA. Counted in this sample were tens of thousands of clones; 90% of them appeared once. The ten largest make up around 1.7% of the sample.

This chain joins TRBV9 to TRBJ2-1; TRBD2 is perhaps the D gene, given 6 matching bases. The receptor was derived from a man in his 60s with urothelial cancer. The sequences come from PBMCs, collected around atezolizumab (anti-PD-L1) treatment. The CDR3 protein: CASSVGGGVYNEQFF. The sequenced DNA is TGTGCCAGCAGCGTAGGAGGAGGGGTTTACAATGAGCAGTTCTTC.